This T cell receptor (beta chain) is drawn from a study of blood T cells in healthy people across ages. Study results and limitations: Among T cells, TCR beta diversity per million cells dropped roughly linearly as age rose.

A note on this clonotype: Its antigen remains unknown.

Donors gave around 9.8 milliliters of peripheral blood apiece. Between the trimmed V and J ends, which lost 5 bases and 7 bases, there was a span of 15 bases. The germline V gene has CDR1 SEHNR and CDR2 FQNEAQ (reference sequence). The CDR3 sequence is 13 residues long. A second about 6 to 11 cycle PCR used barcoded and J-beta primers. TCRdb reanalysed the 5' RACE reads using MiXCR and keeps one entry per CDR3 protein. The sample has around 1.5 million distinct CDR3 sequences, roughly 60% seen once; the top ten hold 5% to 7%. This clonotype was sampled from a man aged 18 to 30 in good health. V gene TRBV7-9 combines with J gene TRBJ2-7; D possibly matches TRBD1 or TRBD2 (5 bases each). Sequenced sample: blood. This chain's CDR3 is CASSEPGWGEQYF. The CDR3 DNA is TGTGCCAGCAGCGAGCCTGGGTGGGGGGAGCAGTACTTC. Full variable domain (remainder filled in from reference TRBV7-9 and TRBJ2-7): DTGVSQNPRHKITKRGQNVTFRCDPISEHNRLYWYRQTLGQGPEFLTYFQNEAQLEKSRLLSDRFSAERPKGSFSTLEIQRTEQGDSAMYLCASSEPGWGEQYFGPGTRLTVT.